This T cell receptor beta chain was obtained from a study of blood T cell repertoires in COVID-19. About the research overall: Donors in the United States, Italy and Spain gave samples during acute or convalescent COVID-19. T cells, B-cell-depleted T cells, or PBMCs supplied cDNA or gDNA.

This clone was recorded only once. Here immunoSEQ multiplex PCR was the method, and the copy in TCRdb shows in-frame clones only, minus some. The table records some 90,000 clones, approximately 86% of them present only once. J was trimmed by 9 bases and V by 4 bases; bases with no gene match: 7. The CDR3 runs 16 residues. Germline CDR1 reads LGHDT; CDR2 reads YNNKEL (reference sequence). The chain uses TRBV3-1 (or the pseudogene TRBV3-2) and TRBJ2-1, with 15 bases that match TRBD2. The receptor comes from a man aged 80 or over with active or convalescent COVID-19. The sequenced material came from peripheral blood. In DNA form, the CDR3 reads TGTGCCAGCAGCCCCACCGGACTAGCGGGAGGGTTTGAGCAGTTCTTC. Protein sequence: CASSPTGLAGGFEQFF.